This passage covers 21 T cell receptor beta chains from one sample sequenced in a study of molecular identifiers for immune sequencing clone quantification. TCRdb used MiXCR to reprocess the PCR reads, holding one entry per CDR3 protein. The table lists 85,000 to 95,000 distinct CDR3 sequences, about 20% of them singletons. The material sequenced was naive CD8+ T cells from blood, with Jurkat cell RNA spiked in. The subset was: FACS-sorted CD8+CD4-CCR7+CD45RA+ naive T cells. These TCRs come from a human donor in good health. Some libraries in this study had Jurkat cell RNA spiked in.

This clonotype was counted ten times or more. V usage is TRBV7-2 and J usage is TRBJ2-7; 11 bases align to TRBD2. V trimming: 2 bases; J trimming: 4 bases; junction bases outside the gene matches: 10. The CDR3 is 17 residues long. The germline V gene encodes CDR1 SGHTA and CDR2 FQGNSA. This CDR3 is CASSLSPTSGSKYEQYF. Here the CDR3 DNA reads TGTGCCAGCAGCTTATCTCCAACTAGCGGGAGTAAGTACGAGCAGTACTTC.

This clonotype was observed at least ten times. This chain connects TRBV6-2 or TRBV6-3 to TRBJ2-7, with no clear D. V gave up 0 bases and J gave up 0 bases, with 21 bases separating them. Germline V gene lookup returns CDR1 MNHEY and CDR2 SVGEGT. The CDR3 length is 19 residues. CDR3 in amino acids: CASSYSARLASETSYEQYF. The CDR3 DNA reads TGTGCCAGCAGTTACTCCGCCCGACTCGCCAGCGAGACCTCCTACGAGCAGTACTTC.

The table lists this clonotype with many counts. The chain employs TRBV10-3 and TRBJ1-1; no clear D gene. V was shortened by 0 bases and J by 1 base, with 12 bases between the two germline ends. Germline loops: CDR1 ENHRY, CDR2 SYGVKD. The CDR3 has 16 residues. For the CDR3, the DNA is TGTGCCATCAGTGAGTCGAGTGTCACAAAGAACACTGAAGCTTTCTTT. Its protein product is CAISESSVTKNTEAFF.

This clonotype came up many times. The V call is TRBV30, the J call TRBJ2-2; D gene ambiguous. There are 17 residues in the CDR3. Germline V gene data show CDR1 as GTSNPN and CDR2 as SVGIG (reference sequence). The V and J ends lost 1 base and 6 bases respectively, with 21 bases between them. For the CDR3, the DNA is TGTGCCTGGAGTGCCGGGTGGGGATCGGCGGTCCCCGGGGAGCTGTTTTTT. Protein sequence: CAWSAGWGSAVPGELFF.

Many counts were recorded for this clonotype. Written as DNA, the CDR3 is TGTGCCAGCAGTGATACTGCTGCCAGTCTCCAAGAGACCCAGTACTTC. Translated, it gives CASSDTAASLQETQYF. The rearrangement uses TRBV9 and TRBJ2-5, with D hard to call. Germline V CDR1 and CDR2: SGDLS, YYNGEE. V was pared by 5 bases and J by 1 base, with 18 bases between. This CDR3 is 16 amino acids long.

Of note for this clonotype: Just one base apart from a much larger clone, this may be a read error. This chain joins TRBV12-3 or TRBV12-4 and TRBJ2-5; 7 nucleotides match TRBD1. The CDR3 has 14 amino acids. The CDR3 DNA sequence: TGTGCCAGCGGACAAACAGGGGTACGCGAGACCCGGTACTTC. The encoded protein is CASGQTGVRETRYF.

This clonotype showed up many times. The CDR3 spells CAISEFRLAGGSSHTQYF. CDR3 DNA sequence: TGTGCCATCAGTGAGTTTAGGCTAGCGGGAGGAAGTTCACATACGCAGTATTTT. The chain joins TRBV10-3 to TRBJ2-3; 11 nucleotides agree with TRBD2. J gave up 7 bases and V 1 base, and 13 bases lay outside the gene matches. The CDR3 consists of 18 residues. Germline lookup yields CDR1 ENHRY and CDR2 SYGVKD.

This clonotype occurred many times. The chain joins TRBV5-6 to TRBJ1-1, with TRBD1 matching 7 bases. The CDR3 consists of 15 residues. V shed 1 base, J shed 0 bases, and the junction held 3 bases outside the gene matches. Germline CDR1 is SGHDT and CDR2 is YYEEEE. The CDR3 bases are TGTGCCAGCAGCTTGTTCAGGGGGATGAACACTGAAGCTTTCTTT. Protein product: CASSLFRGMNTEAFF.

This clonotype was detected many times. The chain employs TRBV20-1 and TRBJ2-3; D possibly corresponds to TRBD1 (6 bases). CDR1 is DFQATT, CDR2 SNEGSKA, per germline (reference sequence). The CDR3 runs to 15 residues. V was trimmed by 0 bases and J by 4 bases, leaving 14 bases between them. The CDR3 loop is CSARDLNRVPDTQYF. DNA for the CDR3: TGCAGTGCTAGAGACCTTAACAGGGTTCCAGATACGCAGTATTTT.

This clonotype was counted at least ten times. The rearrangement uses TRBV12-3 or TRBV12-4 and TRBJ2-3; no clear D. Deletions cut 9 bases from V and 3 bases from J, with 16 bases between. This CDR3 is 14 amino acids long. The CDR3 here is CARHPVNSTDTQYF. CDR3 nucleotide sequence: TGTGCCAGACACCCCGTAAACTCAACAGATACGCAGTATTTT.

This clonotype was detected ten times or more. The CDR3 coding sequence is TGTGCCAGCAGTTTAGCTAGCCCTAGCACAGATACGCAGTATTTT. Translation: CASSLASPSTDTQYF. The chain carries TRBV12-3 or TRBV12-4 and TRBJ2-3; D remains ambiguous. V gave up 0 bases and J gave up 0 bases, with 7 bases separating them. The CDR3 contains 15 residues.

This clonotype was seen a few times. V gene TRBV20-1 combines with J gene TRBJ2-7; 8 nucleotides align to TRBD2. CDR3 length: 15 residues. Germline CDR1 reads DFQATT; CDR2 reads SNEGSKA (reference sequence). Trimming at V came to 5 bases and at J to 4 bases, leaving 13 bases not matched to a gene. CDR3 nucleotides: TGCAGTGCTGCTGGCTGGCGGGAGGCTTCTTACGAGCAGTACTTC. Protein product: CSAAGWREASYEQYF.

The chain combines TRBV29-1 with TRBJ2-3; possibly TRBD2 for D (5 bases). Germline CDR1 is SQVTM and CDR2 is ANQGSEA. Trimming stripped 3 bases from V and 0 bases from J, with 13 bases between. The CDR3 extends over 15 amino acids. CDR3 DNA sequence: TGCAGCGTTGACGGGGAGCTGCCTAGCACAGATACGCAGTATTTT. Translating it yields CSVDGELPSTDTQYF.

This clonotype was seen at least ten times. The V and J genes are TRBV30 and TRBJ2-3; 8 positions match TRBD1. The V and J ends lost 2 bases and 2 bases, in that order; junction bases with no gene match: 3. The CDR3 contains 14 residues. CDR1 is GTSNPN and CDR2 is SVGIG in the germline V gene (reference sequence). The CDR3 nucleotides are TGTGCCTGGAGTAGGACAGGGTTCACAGATACGCAGTATTTT. Translation: CAWSRTGFTDTQYF.

The chain carries TRBV4-1 and TRBJ2-3, with D possibly TRBD2 on 5 matching bases. The ends were cut back, 6 bases at V and 4 bases at J, with 14 bases in the middle. Germline V gene sequence: CDR1 MGHRA, CDR2 YSYEKL. The CDR3 runs to 14 residues. DNA for the CDR3: TGCGCCAGCAGAAAGATAGGAGGCGCAGATACGCAGTATTTT. Translating it yields CASRKIGGADTQYF.

This clonotype was seen many times. The rearrangement links TRBV10-3 to TRBJ2-3, with D possibly TRBD2 on 5 matching bases. Germline V gene sequence: CDR1 ENHRY, CDR2 SYGVKD. Between the trimmed V and J ends, which lost 0 bases and 4 bases, there was a span of 11 bases. The CDR3 contains 15 residues. CDR3 bases: TGTGCCATCAGTGAGTCGCGCGGGCTCGCAGATACGCAGTATTTT. Protein: CAISESRGLADTQYF.

This clonotype was counted ten times or more. V and J are TRBV4-3 and TRBJ1-4; D possibly corresponds to TRBD1 (5 bases). Germline CDR1 LGHNA, CDR2 YSLEER. V was cut by 5 bases and J by 7 bases, with 17 bases left in between. This CDR3 has 15 amino acids. The CDR3 region is CASSETPGASEKLFF. In nucleotides, the CDR3 is TGCGCCAGCAGCGAGACACCCGGGGCCTCTGAAAAACTGTTTTTT.

This clonotype came up once. One end of the junction varies from germline; a read error may be responsible. The chain recombines TRBV2 with TRBJ2-6; D possibly corresponds to TRBD1 (5 bases). CDR3 length: 15 amino acids. The germline V gene encodes CDR1 SNHLY and CDR2 FYNNEI. The CDR3 region is CASSEGSPGASVLTF. The CDR3 nucleotides are TGTGCCAGCAGTGAAGGTAGCCCTGGGGCCAGCGTCCTGACTTTC.

There are many counts of this clonotype. The rearrangement joins TRBV9 to TRBJ2-2, with 7 nucleotides matching TRBD2. Trimming removed 2 bases from V and 4 bases from J; junction bases left unmatched: 5. The CDR3 has 15 residues. CDR1 and CDR2 (germline): SGDLS, YYNGEE. CDR3 protein: CASSVTGGGTGELFF. Here the CDR3 DNA reads TGTGCCAGCAGCGTCACGGGGGGAGGCACCGGGGAGCTGTTTTTT.

Notes on this clonotype: A single base separates this from a much larger clone, so it may be a read error. The chain links TRBV6-2 or TRBV6-3 to TRBJ1-1; D gene ambiguous. The V gene's germline CDR1 is MNHEY and CDR2 SVGEGT. This CDR3 has 13 residues. This chain's CDR3 is CASSYSGKPEASF. The CDR3 DNA sequence: TGTGCCAGCAGTTACTCAGGGAAACCTGAAGCTTCCTTT.

The sample holds many counts of this clonotype. CDR3 sequence (DNA): TGTGCCAGCAGCGGCAGGGTGGCAGATACGCAGTATTTT. Its translation is CASSGRVADTQYF. The rearrangement links TRBV7-2 to TRBJ2-3; possibly TRBD1 for D (5 bases). The germline V gene encodes CDR1 SGHTA and CDR2 FQGNSA. The V and J ends lost 5 bases and 4 bases respectively, with 10 bases between them. CDR3 length equals 13 residues.